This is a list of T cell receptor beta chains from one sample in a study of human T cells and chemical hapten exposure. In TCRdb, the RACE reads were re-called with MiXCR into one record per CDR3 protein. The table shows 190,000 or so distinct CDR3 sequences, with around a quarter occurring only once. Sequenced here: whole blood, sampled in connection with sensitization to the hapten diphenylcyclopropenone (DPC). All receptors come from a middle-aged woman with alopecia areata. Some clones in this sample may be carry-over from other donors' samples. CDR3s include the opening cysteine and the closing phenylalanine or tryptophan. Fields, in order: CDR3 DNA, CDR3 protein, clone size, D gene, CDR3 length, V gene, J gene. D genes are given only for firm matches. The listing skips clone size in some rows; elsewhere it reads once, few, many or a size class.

CDR3nt: TGTGCCAGCAGCTTAGAGGGTACAGGGAGCTCTGGGGCCAACGTCCTGACTTTC; CDR3aa: CASSLEGTGSSGANVLTF; abundance: -; d_gene: -; len: 18; v_gene: TRBV7-8; j_gene: TRBJ2-6
CDR3nt: TGTGCCGCCACCCCCGGGCCCAACGCCGATAATTCACCCCTCCACTTT; CDR3aa: CAATPGPNADNSPLHF; abundance: few; d_gene: -; len: 16; v_gene: TRBV7-9; j_gene: TRBJ1-6
CDR3nt: TGTGCCAGCAGCAGGAGCCGGGGACATGGCAACATTCAGTACTTC; CDR3aa: CASSRSRGHGNIQYF; abundance: few; d_gene: -; len: 15; v_gene: TRBV7-2; j_gene: TRBJ2-4
CDR3nt: TGTGCCAGCAGCCAAGCCCCCGACAGGGGGCTGGGCTATGGCTACACCTTC; CDR3aa: CASSQAPDRGLGYGYTF; abundance: few; d_gene: TRBD1; len: 17; v_gene: TRBV4-2; j_gene: TRBJ1-2
CDR3nt: TGTGCCAGCAGTGTCAAAGGACTAGCGACATACAATGAGCAGTTCTTC; CDR3aa: CASSVKGLATYNEQFF; abundance: -; d_gene: TRBD2; len: 16; v_gene: TRBV6-6; j_gene: TRBJ2-1
CDR3nt: TGTGCCAGCAGTCAGGACAGGGACGTGCCCCAGCATTTT; CDR3aa: CASSQDRDVPQHF; abundance: few; d_gene: TRBD1; len: 13; v_gene: TRBV6-2/TRBV6-3; j_gene: TRBJ1-5
CDR3nt: TGCAGTGCGATCGGACAGGGCCTTTATCAGCCCCAGCATTTT; CDR3aa: CSAIGQGLYQPQHF; abundance: few; d_gene: TRBD1; len: 14; v_gene: TRBV20-1; j_gene: TRBJ1-5
CDR3nt: TGCGCCAGCAGAGGACAGGGGTCCTACGAGCAGTACTTC; CDR3aa: CASRGQGSYEQYF; abundance: many; d_gene: TRBD1; len: 13; v_gene: TRBV4-1; j_gene: TRBJ2-7
CDR3nt: TGTGCCAGCAGTTTCTACAGGGGTAATGAGCAGTTCTTC; CDR3aa: CASSFYRGNEQFF; abundance: -; d_gene: TRBD1; len: 13; v_gene: TRBV27; j_gene: TRBJ2-1
CDR3nt: TGTGCCAGCAGACCCGCTAGCGGGCCTTACAATGAGCAGTTCTTC; CDR3aa: CASRPASGPYNEQFF; abundance: -; d_gene: TRBD2; len: 15; v_gene: TRBV7-2; j_gene: TRBJ2-1
CDR3nt: TGCGCCAGCAGCCAAGAGGGACAGGGACCGACCTATGGCTACACCTTC; CDR3aa: CASSQEGQGPTYGYTF; abundance: many; d_gene: TRBD1; len: 16; v_gene: TRBV4-1; j_gene: TRBJ1-2
CDR3nt: TGCAGTGCTGCCAATTCAGCCGGGACTAGCAGCAGCTCCTACAATGAGCAGTTCTTC; CDR3aa: CSAANSAGTSSSSYNEQFF; abundance: -; d_gene: TRBD2; len: 19; v_gene: TRBV20-1; j_gene: TRBJ2-1
CDR3nt: TGTGCCAGCAGCTTTACCGGGACAGGGGGCGGCGACGAGCAGTACTTC; CDR3aa: CASSFTGTGGGDEQYF; abundance: -; d_gene: TRBD1; len: 16; v_gene: TRBV7-2; j_gene: TRBJ2-7
CDR3nt: TGCAGCGCTCCGTCGTTCGGTAATACGCAGTATTTT; CDR3aa: CSAPSFGNTQYF; abundance: once; d_gene: -; len: 12; v_gene: TRBV29-1; j_gene: TRBJ2-3
CDR3nt: TGTGCCAGCTGTAGGGAGGGCCTGACAGATACGCAGTATTTT; CDR3aa: CASCREGLTDTQYF; abundance: -; d_gene: TRBD2; len: 14; v_gene: TRBV6-5; j_gene: TRBJ2-3